This T cell receptor beta chain stems from a study of cytomegalovirus exposure and HLA in healthy donors. Findings and limits, study-wide: Later analysis identified 17,000 or so TCR beta sequences associated with HLA alleles, using a false discovery rate threshold of 0.05. In vitro checks showed that a few CMV-associated chains really do target CMV antigens. Upon later analysis, TCR association rates were observed to vary by HLA locus, being highest for DRB1 and lowest for HLA-C.

Regarding this clone: Its antigen is undetermined.

This PCR relied on a set of 60 Vbeta primers and 13 Jbeta primers. In the authors' methods: Later reanalysis found about 80 million unique TCR beta chains, around 10 million of them shared. Only in-frame clones appear in the TCRdb table, and some are missing; sequencing was by immunoSEQ multiplex PCR. Clonal size and the V and J genes are those of that table, whereas D and trimming came from the DNA. The sample carries over 80,000 clones, roughly 70% recorded once. The length of the CDR3 is 15 residues. Germline CDR1 reads SGHAT; CDR2 reads FQNNGV. With 1 base removed from V and 7 bases from J, the gap between germline ends came to 16 bases.

The specimen sequenced was PBMCs. The source is a man aged 40-50 years in good health and CMV-seronegative. This chain uses TRBV11-2 with TRBJ2-5, with D possibly being TRBD2 (6 bases). CDR3 nucleotides: TGTGCCAGCAGCTTAGTACGCAGCGGGCTCGGGACCCAGTACTTC. Translated: CASSLVRSGLGTQYF.